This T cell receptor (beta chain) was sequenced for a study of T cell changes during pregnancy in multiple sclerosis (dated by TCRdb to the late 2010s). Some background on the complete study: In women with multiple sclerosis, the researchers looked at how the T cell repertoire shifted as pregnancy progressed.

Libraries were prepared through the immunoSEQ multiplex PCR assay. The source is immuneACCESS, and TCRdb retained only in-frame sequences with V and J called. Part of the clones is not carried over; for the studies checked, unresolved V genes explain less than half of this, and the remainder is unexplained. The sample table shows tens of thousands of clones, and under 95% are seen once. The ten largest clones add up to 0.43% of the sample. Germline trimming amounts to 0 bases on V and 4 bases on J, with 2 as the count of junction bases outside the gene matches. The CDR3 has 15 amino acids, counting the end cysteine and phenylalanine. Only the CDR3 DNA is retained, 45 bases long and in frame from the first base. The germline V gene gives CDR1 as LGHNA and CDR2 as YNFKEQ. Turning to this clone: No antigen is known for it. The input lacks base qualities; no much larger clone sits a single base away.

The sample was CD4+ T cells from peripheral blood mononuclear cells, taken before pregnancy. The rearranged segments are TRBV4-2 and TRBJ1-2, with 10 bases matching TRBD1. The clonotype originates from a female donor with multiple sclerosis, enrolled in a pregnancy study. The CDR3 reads CASSQETGGGYGYTF. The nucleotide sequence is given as TGTGCCAGCAGCCAAGAGACAGGGGGCGGCTATGGCTACACCTTC.